Below are 19 T cell receptor beta chains sequenced from a single sample in a study of metastatic and nonmetastatic thyroid tumors. Using MiXCR, TCRdb reanalyzed the PCR reads. The sample records 20,000 to 25,000 clones, roughly 14% being singletons. Patients were all untreated before their thyroid surgery. Sequencing was done on a sample of blood. The source is a female donor with papillary thyroid cancer or a benign thyroid nodule (not recorded which). Some clones in this sample may be carry-over from other donors' samples.

This clone was detected many times. The J gene is TRBJ1-1, the V gene TRBV5-1, with 7 bases aligning to TRBD1. Germline CDR1 and CDR2: SGHRS and YFSETQ. V shed 4 bases, J shed 5 bases, and the junction held 11 bases outside the gene matches. CDR3 length equals 15 residues. CDR3 DNA sequence: TGCGCCAGCAGCGGGATCGACAGGGTTGGAACTGAAGCTTTCTTT. Translation gives CASSGIDRVGTEAFF.

This clone was picked up many times. CDR3 residues: CAWSGTKRGNQPQHF. CDR3 coding DNA: TGTGCCTGGAGTGGCACGAAGCGGGGCAATCAGCCCCAGCATTTT. This chain uses TRBV30 with TRBJ1-5; D uncertain. The CDR3 is 15 residues long. V gave up 1 base and J gave up 2 bases, with 12 bases separating them. Looked up from germline, CDR1 is GTSNPN and CDR2 is SVGIG (reference sequence).

This clone was observed a handful of times. The chain links TRBV5-1 to TRBJ2-7; D is ambiguous. This CDR3 is built from 16 residues. Trimming pared 0 bases from V and 6 bases from J, leaving 19 bases between. Germline assignment: CDR1 SGHRS and CDR2 YFSETQ. The CDR3 is CASSLANTRPVSEQYF. The CDR3 DNA follows: TGCGCCAGCAGCTTGGCCAATACCCGTCCGGTATCCGAGCAGTACTTC.

This clone was found many times. This could be a read error, since a much larger clone is one nucleotide away. CDR3 protein: CSARTTWANVLTF. The CDR3 bases are TGCAGTGCTAGAACTACTTGGGCCAACGTCCTGACTTTC. The V and J genes are TRBV20-1 and TRBJ2-6, with no clear D. Between the trimmed V and J ends, which lost 2 bases and 5 bases, there was a span of 7 bases. The V gene's germline CDR1 is DFQATT and CDR2 SNEGSKA (reference sequence). The CDR3 covers 13 residues.

This chain joins TRBV5-4 and TRBJ1-4, with TRBD1 as a possible D gene (5 bases). V was shortened by 4 bases and J by 7 bases, with 17 bases between the two germline ends. In germline, CDR1 is SGHNT, CDR2 YYREEE (reference sequence). This CDR3 is 15 amino acids long. CDR3 sequence reads: CASSGTGTVPEKLFF. CDR3 nucleotides: TGTGCCAGCAGCGGGACTGGGACCGTGCCTGAAAAACTGTTTTTT. Using reference TRBV5-4 and TRBJ1-4 for the parts outside the CDR3, the full variable domain is ETGVTQSPTHLIKTRGQQVTLRCSSQSGHNTVSWYQQALGQGPQFIFQYYREEENGRGNFPPRFSGLQFPNYSSELNVNALELDDSALYLCASSGTGTVPEKLFFGSGTQLSVL.

This clone turned up a few times. A much larger clone lies one base from this, so it may be a read error. Different DNA sequences within this sample yield the same CDR3. The chain employs TRBV9 and TRBJ2-1, with D possibly being TRBD2 (5 bases). With 2 bases removed from V and 5 bases from J, the gap between germline ends came to 8 bases. There are 13 residues in the CDR3. Germline V CDR1 and CDR2: SGDLS, YYNGEE. The CDR3 coding sequence is TGTGCCAGCAGCGTCGCGGGCAACAATGAGCAGTTCTTC. Amino acid sequence: CASSVAGNNEQFF.

This clone was observed at least ten times. The V gene is TRBV10-3, the J gene TRBJ1-1; no firm D call. From germline, CDR1 is ENHRY and CDR2 SYGVKD. V gave up 5 bases and J gave up 1 base, with 8 bases separating them. CDR3 length equals 13 residues. The CDR3 loop reads CAISRTENTEAFF. The CDR3 coding sequence is TGTGCCATCAGTCGTACAGAGAACACTGAAGCTTTCTTT.

A few counts support this clone. The chain has TRBV6-4 and TRBJ2-3; D is ambiguous. The ends were cut back, 2 bases at V and 0 bases at J, with 6 bases in the middle. Germline V gene data show CDR1 as MRHNA and CDR2 as SNTAGT. This CDR3 is built from 14 residues. CDR3 sequence (DNA): TGTGCCAGCAGTGACGAGGACAGCACAGATACGCAGTATTTT. This encodes CASSDEDSTDTQYF.

This clone was seen many times. Other DNA sequences of this sample code for an identical CDR3. In nucleotides, the CDR3 is TGTGCCAGTAGTATGATTCGGGCGCCGACCGGGGAGCTGTTTTTT. Translating gives CASSMIRAPTGELFF. This chain links TRBV19 with TRBJ2-2; D unclear. Per germline, CDR1 LNHDA and CDR2 SQIVND (reference sequence). This CDR3 is built from 15 residues. V was shortened by 3 bases and J by 5 bases, with 13 bases between the two germline ends.

This clone was detected a few times. This sequence joins TRBV18 and TRBJ1-1, with 7 bases aligning to TRBD1. The CDR3 is made up of 14 amino acids. V was clipped by 4 bases and J by 2 bases; unmatched bases: 4. Germline-derived CDR1 and CDR2 are KGHSH and LQKENI. CDR3 bases: TGTGCCAGCTCACTCGGACAGGTAAACACTGAAGCTTTCTTT. Translated: CASSLGQVNTEAFF.

V usage is TRBV11-2 and J usage is TRBJ2-3; 8 nucleotides line up with TRBD2. The V and J ends lost 3 bases and 3 bases, in that order; junction bases with no gene match: 5. CDR3 length: 15 residues. The germline V gene has CDR1 SGHAT and CDR2 FQNNGV. The CDR3 nucleotides read TGTGCCAGCAGCTTGTTTGGACTAGCAACAGATACGCAGTATTTT. Its protein is CASSLFGLATDTQYF.

This clone was observed a few times. The genes are TRBV28 and TRBJ1-2; TRBD1 matches at 8 bases. CDR1 MDHEN and CDR2 SYDVKM come from the germline V gene. This CDR3 is built from 15 residues. J gave up 4 bases and V 4 bases, and 8 bases lay outside the gene matches. The CDR3 coding sequence is TGTGCCAGCAGTTCAGGGGGCGAGCGGGGCTATGGCTACACCTTC. Translating gives CASSSGGERGYGYTF.

This clone appeared many times. V and J are TRBV5-4 and TRBJ1-4, with D perhaps matching TRBD1 (6 bases). This CDR3 spans 15 amino acids. V lost 4 bases and J 8 bases, leaving 18 bases between the germline ends. Per germline, CDR1 SGHNT and CDR2 YYREEE (reference sequence). The CDR3 region has the DNA TGTGCCAGCAGCACCGAGCGGGGGGCGCGGGAAAAACTGTTTTTT. It translates to CASSTERGAREKLFF.

The chain couples TRBV11-1 to TRBJ2-7; TRBD2 aligns across 8 bases. From germline, CDR1 is SGHAT and CDR2 FQDESV (reference sequence). V lost 3 bases, J lost 2 bases, and 9 bases stayed unmatched. This CDR3 is 16 amino acids long. The CDR3 DNA reads TGTGCCAGCAGCTTGGCGCGGGGGGAGTGGACCTACGAGCAGTACTTC. Translated, it gives CASSLARGEWTYEQYF.

This clone is medium-sized. The chain recombines TRBV6-4 with TRBJ2-3, with a weak D call TRBD2 (7 bases). Germline CDR1 MRHNA, CDR2 SNTAGT. Trimming stripped 3 bases from V and 6 bases from J, with 16 bases between. The CDR3 has 15 residues. The CDR3 is CASSEGGGPSDTQYF. DNA for the CDR3: TGTGCCAGCAGTGAAGGGGGAGGGCCGTCGGATACGCAGTATTTT.

About this clone: At one end, the junction sequence differs from germline, possibly due to a read error. The J gene is TRBJ2-3, the V gene TRBV7-8; possibly TRBD2 for D (6 bases). The CDR3 sequence is 17 residues long. Germline values: CDR1 SGHVS, CDR2 FQNEAQ. CDR3 sequence (DNA): TGTTCCAGCAGCTTAGGAGGGCGACTGGGGCGCACAGATACACAGTATTTT. This codes for CSSSLGGRLGRTDTQYF.

This clone was counted at least ten times. This chain links TRBV20-1 with TRBJ2-4, with a weak D call TRBD2 (5 bases). V was pared by 0 bases and J by 4 bases, with 13 bases between. Germline V CDR1 and CDR2: DFQATT, SNEGSKA (reference sequence). CDR3 length equals 15 residues. CDR3 nucleotides: TGCAGTGCTAGAGATCGGGAACGGACGAAAAACATTCAGTACTTC. Amino acids: CSARDRERTKNIQYF.

This clone was seen repeatedly, ten times or more. The CDR3 is CASSEFGGGAEEQFF. DNA of the CDR3: TGTGCCAGCAGTGAATTCGGCGGGGGGGCCGAGGAGCAGTTCTTC. The chain uses TRBV2 and TRBJ2-1; 9 bases are shared with TRBD2. Trimming at V came to 2 bases and at J to 10 bases, leaving 9 bases not matched to a gene. Germline CDR1 SNHLY, CDR2 FYNNEI. This CDR3 is 15 amino acids long.

This clone is labeled medium-sized. The chain has TRBV6-2 or TRBV6-3 and TRBJ2-7; 7 bases are shared with TRBD2. With V trimmed by 5 bases and J by 1 base, 5 bases remained unmatched. The germline CDR1 and CDR2 sequences are MNHEY and SVGEGT. CDR3 size: 14 residues. The CDR3 loop reads CASSDTSASYEQYF. The CDR3 DNA reads as TGTGCCAGCAGTGACACTAGCGCATCCTACGAGCAGTACTTC.